The source of this TCR beta chain is a study of radiotherapy plus CTLA-4 blockade in lung cancer (dated by TCRdb to 2016 to 2019). Looking at the study overall: Among enrolled patients, 15% to 20% had an objective response and 30% to 40% reached disease control.

Here is what the overall study found, with its caveats: After treatment with radiotherapy and ipilimumab, TCR clones that originated in tumors expanded in peripheral blood. Increased serum interferon-beta after radiation, together with early dynamic changes in blood T cell clones, were reported to be the strongest predictors of response.

Concerning this clone: Its cognate antigen has yet to be identified. The sample holds no much larger clone one base away, and base qualities are not on file.

The CDR3 has 16 amino acids, counting the end cysteine and phenylalanine. Only CDR3 DNA is held: 48 bases, read in frame from base 1. From a lookup of the germline V gene, CDR1 and CDR2 are SGHVS and FNYEAQ. At the junction V is shortened by 5 bases and J by 10 bases; bases outside the gene matches: 17. The study evaluated CTLA-4 blockade (ipilimumab) given together with focal radiation therapy in patients who had chemo-refractory metastatic non-small-cell lung cancer. Libraries came from the immunoSEQ multiplex PCR assay. TCRdb mirrors the immuneACCESS table, restricted to in-frame sequences. Some clones are absent from its copies; in checked studies, under half trace to an unresolved V gene, and the reason for the others is unknown. Here the sample has around 78,000 clones; 78% occur a single time. The ten largest account for under 4.5% of the sample.

This sample comprised peripheral blood, obtained from a patient treated with radiotherapy plus ipilimumab. The sequence links TRBV7-6 to TRBJ2-1, with 7 central nucleotides matching TRBD2. This sequence was found in a human donor with non-small cell lung cancer who had a partial response to radiotherapy plus ipilimumab. Some clones in this sample may be carry-over from other donors' samples. The DNA reads as follows: TGTGCCAGCAGCCGCGGGGACGCCGGCTGGGGGGGAGAGCAGTTCTTC. The encoded protein is CASSRGDAGWGGEQFF.